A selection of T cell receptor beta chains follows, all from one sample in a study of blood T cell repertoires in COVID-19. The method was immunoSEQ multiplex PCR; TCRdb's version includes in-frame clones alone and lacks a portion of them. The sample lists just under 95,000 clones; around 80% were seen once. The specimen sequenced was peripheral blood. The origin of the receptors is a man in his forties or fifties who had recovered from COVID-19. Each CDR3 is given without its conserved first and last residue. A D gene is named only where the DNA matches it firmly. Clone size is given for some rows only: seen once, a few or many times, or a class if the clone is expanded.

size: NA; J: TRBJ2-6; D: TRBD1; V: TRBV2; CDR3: ASRAQPTTGISAGANVLT
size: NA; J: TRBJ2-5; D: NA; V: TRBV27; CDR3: ASSSRGETQY
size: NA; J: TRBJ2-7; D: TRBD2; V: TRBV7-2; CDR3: ASSRRGVSYEQY
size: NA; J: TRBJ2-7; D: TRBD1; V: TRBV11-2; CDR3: ASSSDRQLYEQY
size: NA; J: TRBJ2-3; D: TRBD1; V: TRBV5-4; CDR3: ASSLEGAADTQY
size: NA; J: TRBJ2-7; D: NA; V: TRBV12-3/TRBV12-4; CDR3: ASSKTVSYEQY
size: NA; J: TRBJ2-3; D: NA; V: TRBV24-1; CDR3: ATSDPTRRGTDTQY
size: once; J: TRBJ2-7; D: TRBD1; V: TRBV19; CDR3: ASSAGTGSYEQY
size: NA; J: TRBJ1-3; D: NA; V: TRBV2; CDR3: ASSRSPERGSGNTIY
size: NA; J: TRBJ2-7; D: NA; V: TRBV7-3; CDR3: ASSLRGPAEQY
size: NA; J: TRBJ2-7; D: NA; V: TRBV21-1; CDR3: ASSHLEARTYEQY
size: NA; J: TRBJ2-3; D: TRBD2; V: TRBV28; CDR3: ASSSLGGRGDTDTQY
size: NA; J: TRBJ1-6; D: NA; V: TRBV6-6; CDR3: ASSLMGAESPLH
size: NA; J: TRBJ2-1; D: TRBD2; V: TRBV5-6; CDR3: ASSLGTSGNNEQF
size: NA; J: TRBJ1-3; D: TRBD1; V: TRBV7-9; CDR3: ASSKQGISSGNTIY
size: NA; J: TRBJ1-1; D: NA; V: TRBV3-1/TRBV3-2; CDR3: ASSHDLRTAEAF
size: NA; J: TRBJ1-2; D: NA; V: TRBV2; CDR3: ASGGGANYGYT
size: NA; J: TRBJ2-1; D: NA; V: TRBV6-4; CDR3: ASSTGTTDYNEQF
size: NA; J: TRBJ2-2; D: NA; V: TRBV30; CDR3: AWSVRRVTGELF
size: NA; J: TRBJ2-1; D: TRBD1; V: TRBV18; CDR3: ASSRQGPYNEQF
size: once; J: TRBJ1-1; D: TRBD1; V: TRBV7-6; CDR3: ASSRDRGRTEAF
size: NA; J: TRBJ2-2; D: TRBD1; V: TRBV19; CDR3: AASTGAISGELF
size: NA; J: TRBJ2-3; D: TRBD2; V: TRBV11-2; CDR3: ASSPSGGFTDTQY
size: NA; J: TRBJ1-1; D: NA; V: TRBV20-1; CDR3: SASSRGAF
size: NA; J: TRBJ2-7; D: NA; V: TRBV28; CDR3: ASSFGGTAFSWQY